This T cell receptor (beta chain) appears in the sequencing data of a study of shared clonotypes between healthy human individuals. TCRdb's table, derived via immunoSEQ multiplex PCR, lists solely in-frame clones and lacks some. The table shows about 2.1 million clones, with about 92% occurring only once. Trimming removed 0 bases from V and 1 base from J, with 13 bases in between. Germline values: CDR1 MNHEY, CDR2 SVGAGI. This CDR3 contains 16 residues. Terminally differentiated effector memory CD45RA+ cells were excluded from the naive CD8 cells, which were CD45RO-negative and positively selected for CCR7. Free of recent acute infections or vaccinations, the donors were healthy HIV-negative adults.

Sequencing was done on a sample of naive CD8+ T cells from PBMCs. The chain has TRBV6-5 and TRBJ2-7; D not certain. The clonotype comes from a man between 18 and 29 years old in good health. Some clones in this sample may be carry-over from other donors' samples. The CDR3 DNA reads TGTGCCAGCAGTTACTCGTATTCAGAACTTTCCTACGAGCAGTACTTC. Translation: CASSYSYSELSYEQYF.